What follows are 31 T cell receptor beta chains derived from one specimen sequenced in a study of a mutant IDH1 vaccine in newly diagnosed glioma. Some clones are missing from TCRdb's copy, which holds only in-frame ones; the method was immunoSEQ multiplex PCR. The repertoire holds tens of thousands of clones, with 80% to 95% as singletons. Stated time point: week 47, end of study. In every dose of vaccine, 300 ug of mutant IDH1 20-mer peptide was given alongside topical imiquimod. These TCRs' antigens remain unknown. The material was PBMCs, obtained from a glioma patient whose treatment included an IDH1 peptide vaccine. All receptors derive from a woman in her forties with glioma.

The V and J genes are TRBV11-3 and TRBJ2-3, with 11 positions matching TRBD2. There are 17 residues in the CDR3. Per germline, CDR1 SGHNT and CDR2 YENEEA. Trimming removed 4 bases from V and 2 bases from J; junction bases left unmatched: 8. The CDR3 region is CASSSPRLAGFTDTQYF. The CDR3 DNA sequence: TGTGCCAGCAGCTCTCCCCGACTAGCGGGATTCACAGATACGCAGTATTTT. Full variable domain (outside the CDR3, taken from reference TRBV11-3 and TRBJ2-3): EAGVVQSPRYKIIEKKQPVAFWCNPISGHNTLYWYLQNLGQGPELLIRYENEEAVDDSQLPKDRFSAERLKGVDSTLKIQPAELGDSAVYLCASSSPRLAGFTDTQYFGPGTRLTVL.

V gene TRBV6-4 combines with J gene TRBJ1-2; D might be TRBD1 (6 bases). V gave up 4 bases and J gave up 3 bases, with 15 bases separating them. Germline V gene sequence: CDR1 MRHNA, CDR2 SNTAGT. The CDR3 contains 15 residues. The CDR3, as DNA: TGTGCCAGCAGTGTCCACCCAGGGGTCGACTATGGCTACACCTTC. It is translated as CASSVHPGVDYGYTF.

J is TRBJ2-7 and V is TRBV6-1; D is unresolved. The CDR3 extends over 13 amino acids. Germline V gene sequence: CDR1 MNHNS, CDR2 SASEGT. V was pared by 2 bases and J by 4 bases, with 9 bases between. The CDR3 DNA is TGTGCCAGCAGTGAAATATCCGGATACGAGCAGTACTTC. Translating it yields CASSEISGYEQYF.

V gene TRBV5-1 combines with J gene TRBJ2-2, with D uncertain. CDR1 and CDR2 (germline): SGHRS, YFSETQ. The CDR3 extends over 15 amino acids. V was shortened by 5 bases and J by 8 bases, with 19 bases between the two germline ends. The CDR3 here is CASRPGPEIIGELFF. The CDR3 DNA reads TGCGCCAGCAGACCGGGCCCCGAAATTATAGGGGAGCTGTTTTTT.

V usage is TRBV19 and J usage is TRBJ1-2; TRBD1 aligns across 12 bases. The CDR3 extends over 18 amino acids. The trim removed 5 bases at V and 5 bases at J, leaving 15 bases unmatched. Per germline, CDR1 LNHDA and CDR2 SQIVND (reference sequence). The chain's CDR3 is CASSLEPSGQGAAYGYTF. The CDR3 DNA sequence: TGTGCCAGTAGTCTCGAACCTTCGGGACAGGGGGCAGCTTATGGCTACACCTTC.

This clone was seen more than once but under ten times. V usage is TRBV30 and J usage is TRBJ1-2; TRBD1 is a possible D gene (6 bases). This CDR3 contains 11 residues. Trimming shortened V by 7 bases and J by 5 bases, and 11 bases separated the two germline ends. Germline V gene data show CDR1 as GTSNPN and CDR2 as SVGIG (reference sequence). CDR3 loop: CALDSGYGYTF. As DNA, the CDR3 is TGTGCCTTGGACAGTGGGTATGGCTACACCTTC.

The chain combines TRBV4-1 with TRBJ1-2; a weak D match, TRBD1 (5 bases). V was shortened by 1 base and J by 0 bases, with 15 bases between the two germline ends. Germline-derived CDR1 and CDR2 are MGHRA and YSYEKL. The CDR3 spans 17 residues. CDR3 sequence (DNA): TGCGCCAGCAGCCAAGTGGCTACAGGTCGAACTAACTATGGCTACACCTTC. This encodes CASSQVATGRTNYGYTF.

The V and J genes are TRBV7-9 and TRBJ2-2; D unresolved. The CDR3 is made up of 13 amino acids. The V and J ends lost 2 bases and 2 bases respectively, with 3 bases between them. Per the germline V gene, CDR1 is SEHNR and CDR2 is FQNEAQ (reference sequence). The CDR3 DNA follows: TGTGCCAGCAGCTTATTCAACACCGGGGAGCTGTTTTTT. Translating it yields CASSLFNTGELFF.

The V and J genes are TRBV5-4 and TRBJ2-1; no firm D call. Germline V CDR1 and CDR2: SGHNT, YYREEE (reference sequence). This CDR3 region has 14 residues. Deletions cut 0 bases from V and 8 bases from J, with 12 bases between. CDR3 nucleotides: TGTGCCAGCAGCTTGGTAGGCAGTTCGGATGAGCAGTTCTTC. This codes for CASSLVGSSDEQFF.

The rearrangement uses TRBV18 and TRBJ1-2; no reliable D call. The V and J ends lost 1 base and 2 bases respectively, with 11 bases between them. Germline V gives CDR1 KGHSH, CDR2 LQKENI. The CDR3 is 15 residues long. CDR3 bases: TGTGCCAGCTCACCACTTCCTGAAAGGAACTATGGCTACACCTTC. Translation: CASSPLPERNYGYTF.

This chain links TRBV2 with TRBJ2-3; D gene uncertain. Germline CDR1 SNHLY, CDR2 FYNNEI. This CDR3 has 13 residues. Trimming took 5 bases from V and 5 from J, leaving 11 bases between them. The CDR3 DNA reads TGTGCCAGCAGTAGAAATGACGGAGATACGCAGTATTTT. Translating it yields CASSRNDGDTQYF.

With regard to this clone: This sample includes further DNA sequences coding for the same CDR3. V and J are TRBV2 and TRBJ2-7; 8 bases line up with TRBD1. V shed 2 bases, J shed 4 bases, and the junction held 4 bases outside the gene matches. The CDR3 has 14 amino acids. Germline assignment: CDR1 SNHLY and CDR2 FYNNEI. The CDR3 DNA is TGTGCCAGCAGTGAACAGGGGGCAGGGTACGAGCAGTACTTC. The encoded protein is CASSEQGAGYEQYF.

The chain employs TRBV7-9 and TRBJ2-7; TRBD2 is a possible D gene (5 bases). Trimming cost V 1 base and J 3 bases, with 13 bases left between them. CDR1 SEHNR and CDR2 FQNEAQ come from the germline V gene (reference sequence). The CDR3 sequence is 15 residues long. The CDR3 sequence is CASSLGIGESYEQYF. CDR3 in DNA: TGTGCCAGCAGCTTAGGTATCGGGGAGAGCTACGAGCAGTACTTC.

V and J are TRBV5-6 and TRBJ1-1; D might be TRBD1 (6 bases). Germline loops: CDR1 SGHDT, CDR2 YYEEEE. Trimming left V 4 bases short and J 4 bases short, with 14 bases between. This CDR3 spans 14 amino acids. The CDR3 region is CASSALSGATEAFF. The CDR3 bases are TGTGCCAGCAGCGCCCTATCGGGGGCCACTGAAGCTTTCTTT.

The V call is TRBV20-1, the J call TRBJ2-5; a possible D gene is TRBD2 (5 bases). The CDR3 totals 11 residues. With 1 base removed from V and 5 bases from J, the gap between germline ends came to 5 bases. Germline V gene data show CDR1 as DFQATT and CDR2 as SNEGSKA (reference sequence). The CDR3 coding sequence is TGCAGTGCTAGAGGAGGGGAGACCCAGTACTTC. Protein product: CSARGGETQYF.

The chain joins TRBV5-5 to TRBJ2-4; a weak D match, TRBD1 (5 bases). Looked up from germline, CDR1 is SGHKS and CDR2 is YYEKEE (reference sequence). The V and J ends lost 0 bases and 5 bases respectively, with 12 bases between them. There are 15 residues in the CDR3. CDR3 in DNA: TGTGCCAGCAGCTTGGCCCCCAGGGTAGAAAACATTCAGTACTTC. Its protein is CASSLAPRVENIQYF.

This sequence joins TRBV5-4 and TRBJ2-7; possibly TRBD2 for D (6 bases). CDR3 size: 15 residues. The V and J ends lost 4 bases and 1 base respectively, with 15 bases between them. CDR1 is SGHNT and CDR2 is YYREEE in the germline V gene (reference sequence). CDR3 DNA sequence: TGTGCCAGCAGCGGGGCGGGATCCGTTTCCTACGAGCAGTACTTC. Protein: CASSGAGSVSYEQYF.

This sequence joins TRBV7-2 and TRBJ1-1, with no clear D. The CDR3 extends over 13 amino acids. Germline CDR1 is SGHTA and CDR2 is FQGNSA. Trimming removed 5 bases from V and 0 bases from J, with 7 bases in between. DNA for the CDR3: TGTGCCAGCAGCCGTGACATGAACACTGAAGCTTTCTTT. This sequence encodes CASSRDMNTEAFF.

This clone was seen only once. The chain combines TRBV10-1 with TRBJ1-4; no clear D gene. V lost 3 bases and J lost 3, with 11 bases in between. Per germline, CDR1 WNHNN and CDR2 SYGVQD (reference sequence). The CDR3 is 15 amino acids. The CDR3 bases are TGCGCCAGCAGTGATTCGGGCACCTCTAATGAAAAACTGTTTTTT. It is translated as CASSDSGTSNEKLFF.

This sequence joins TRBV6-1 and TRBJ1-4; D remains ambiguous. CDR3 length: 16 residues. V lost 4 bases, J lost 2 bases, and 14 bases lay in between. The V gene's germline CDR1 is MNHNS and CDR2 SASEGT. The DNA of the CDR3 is TGTGCCAGCAGTGTAGGGATCCCCGGGACTAATGAAAAACTGTTTTTT. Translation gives CASSVGIPGTNEKLFF.

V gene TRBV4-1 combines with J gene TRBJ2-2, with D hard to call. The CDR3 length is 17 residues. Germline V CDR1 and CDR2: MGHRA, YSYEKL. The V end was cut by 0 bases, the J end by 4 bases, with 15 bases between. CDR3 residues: CASSQDLPEMATGELFF. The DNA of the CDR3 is TGCGCCAGCAGCCAAGATTTGCCGGAGATGGCCACCGGGGAGCTGTTTTTT.

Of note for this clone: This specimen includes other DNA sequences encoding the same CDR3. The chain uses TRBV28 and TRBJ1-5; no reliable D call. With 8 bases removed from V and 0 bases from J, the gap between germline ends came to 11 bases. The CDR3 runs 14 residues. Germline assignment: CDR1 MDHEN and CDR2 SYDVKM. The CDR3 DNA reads TGTGCCAGCCGAACAGAATATAGCAATCAGCCCCAGCATTTT. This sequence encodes CASRTEYSNQPQHF.

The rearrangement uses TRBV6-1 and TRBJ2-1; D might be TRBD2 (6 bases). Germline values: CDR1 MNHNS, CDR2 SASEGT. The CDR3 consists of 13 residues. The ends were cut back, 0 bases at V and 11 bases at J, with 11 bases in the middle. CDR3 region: CASSEAGTGKQFF. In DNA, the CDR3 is TGTGCCAGCAGTGAAGCGGGGACTGGGAAGCAGTTCTTC.

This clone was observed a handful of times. CDR3 bases: TGTGCCAGCAGCTTGGAAGACAGGGTGGGCTCTGGGGCCAACGTCCTGACTTTC. Residues: CASSLEDRVGSGANVLTF. The genes are TRBV5-5 and TRBJ2-6, with 7 nucleotides matching TRBD1. The V segment lost 0 bases and the J segment 0 bases; nucleotides outside the gene matches: 6. CDR1 is SGHKS and CDR2 is YYEKEE in the germline V gene (reference sequence). CDR3 length equals 18 residues. The whole variable domain, filled in from reference TRBV5-5 and TRBJ2-6, reads DAGVTQSPTHLIKTRGQQVTLRCSPISGHKSVSWYQQVLGQGPQFIFQYYEKEERGRGNFPDRFSARQFPNYSSELNVNALLLGDSALYLCASSLEDRVGSGANVLTFGAGSRLTVL.

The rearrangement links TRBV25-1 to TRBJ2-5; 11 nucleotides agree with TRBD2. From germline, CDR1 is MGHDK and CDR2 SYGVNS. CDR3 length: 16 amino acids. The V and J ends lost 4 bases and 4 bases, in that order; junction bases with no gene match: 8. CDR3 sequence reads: CASSATLAGVTETQYF. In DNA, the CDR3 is TGTGCCAGCAGTGCGACACTAGCGGGAGTAACAGAGACCCAGTACTTC.

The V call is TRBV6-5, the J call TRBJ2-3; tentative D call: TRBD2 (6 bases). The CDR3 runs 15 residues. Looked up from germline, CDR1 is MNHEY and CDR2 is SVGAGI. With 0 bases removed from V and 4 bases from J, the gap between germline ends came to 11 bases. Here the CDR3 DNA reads TGTGCCAGCAGTTACTCAGGGACTCGCGCAGATACGCAGTATTTT. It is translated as CASSYSGTRADTQYF.

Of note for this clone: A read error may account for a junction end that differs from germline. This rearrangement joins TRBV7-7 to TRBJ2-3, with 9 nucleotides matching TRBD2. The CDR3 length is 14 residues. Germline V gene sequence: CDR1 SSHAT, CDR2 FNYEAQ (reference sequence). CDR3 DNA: TGTGCTAGCAGCCCGACGACTAGCGGAGATACGCAGTATTTT. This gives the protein CASSPTTSGDTQYF.

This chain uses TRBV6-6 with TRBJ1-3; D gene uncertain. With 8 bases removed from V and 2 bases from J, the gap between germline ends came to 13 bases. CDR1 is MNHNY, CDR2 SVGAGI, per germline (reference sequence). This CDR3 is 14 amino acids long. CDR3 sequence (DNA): TGTGCCAGCTTGGGCCTCCAGGCTGGAAACACCATATATTTT. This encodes CASLGLQAGNTIYF.

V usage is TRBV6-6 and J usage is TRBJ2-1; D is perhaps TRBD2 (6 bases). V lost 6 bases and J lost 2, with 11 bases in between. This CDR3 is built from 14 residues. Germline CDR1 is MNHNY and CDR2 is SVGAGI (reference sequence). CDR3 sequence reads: CASRISGTYNEQFF. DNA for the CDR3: TGTGCCAGCAGGATTAGCGGTACCTACAATGAGCAGTTCTTC.

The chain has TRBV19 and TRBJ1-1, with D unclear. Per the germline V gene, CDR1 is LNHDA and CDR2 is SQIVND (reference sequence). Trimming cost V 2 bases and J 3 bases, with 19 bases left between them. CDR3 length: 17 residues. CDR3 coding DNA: TGTGCCAGTAGTATAACCGGGAGAGCGAGGTGGGACACTGAAGCTTTCTTT. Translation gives CASSITGRARWDTEAFF.

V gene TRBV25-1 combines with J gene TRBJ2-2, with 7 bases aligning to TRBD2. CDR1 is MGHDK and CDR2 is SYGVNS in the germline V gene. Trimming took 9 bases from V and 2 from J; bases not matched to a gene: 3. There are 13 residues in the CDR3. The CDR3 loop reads CASGTTNTGELFF. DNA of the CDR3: TGTGCCAGTGGGACTACCAACACCGGGGAGCTGTTTTTT. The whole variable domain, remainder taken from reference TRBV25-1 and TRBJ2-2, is EADIYQTPRYLVIGTGKKITLECSQTMGHDKMYWYQQDPGMELHLIHYSYGVNSTEKGDLSSESTVSRIRTEHFPLTLESARPSHTSQYLCASGTTNTGELFFGEGSRLTVL.